Listed below are T cell receptor beta chains from one sample, sequenced in a study of memory CD8 T cells in hepatitis C reinfection. This table comes from immunoSEQ multiplex PCR, and its TCRdb copy is limited to in-frame clones, with some not included. The repertoire has around 45,000 clones, 85% to 90% of them found once; the top ten carry approximately 0.67%. Material: naive CD8+ T cells sorted from blood. All receptors come from a man in his late teens or twenties with hepatitis C virus infection. Each CDR3 is given with its conserved first and last residue. The order of the fields is V gene, clone size, J gene, D gene, CDR3 DNA, CDR3 protein. The D gene is left open where the match is weak. The listing skips clone size in some rows; elsewhere it reads once, few, many or a size class.

>TRBV6-5|.|TRBJ2-7|TRBD2
TGTGCCAGCGGCCCTAGCGGTGGCTACGAGCAGTACTTC
CASGPSGGYEQYF
>TRBV5-4|few|TRBJ1-1|TRBD1
TGTGCCAGCAGCCCCTGGGAGCAGGGGGCCGATTTTGAAGCTTTCTTT
CASSPWEQGADFEAFF
>TRBV7-8|.|TRBJ2-1|TRBD1
TGTGCCAGCAGCTTAGGCCCATCGGGACAGTACAATGAGCAGTTCTTC
CASSLGPSGQYNEQFF
>TRBV5-1|.|TRBJ1-1|.
TGCGCCAGCAGCCACGACAGGAAGAACACTGAAGCTTTCTTT
CASSHDRKNTEAFF
>TRBV27|.|TRBJ2-2|.
TGTGCCAGCAGCCCAATCCCCACCGGGGAGCTGTTTTTT
CASSPIPTGELFF
>TRBV9|.|TRBJ2-1|.
TGTGCCAGCAGCGTAGCTGGCCGGACTTCGGATGAGCAGTTCTTC
CASSVAGRTSDEQFF
>TRBV4-1|.|TRBJ1-2|.
TGCGCCAGCAGCCAAGAATCGGTCGCTTCCGGCTACACCTTC
CASSQESVASGYTF
>TRBV7-9|.|TRBJ2-3|.
TGTGCCAGCAGCTTTTTGTCCGCGGTTAGCACAGATACGCAGTATTTT
CASSFLSAVSTDTQYF
>TRBV5-8|.|TRBJ2-7|.
TGTGCCAGCCCATTTGCGGGCTACGAGCAGTACTTC
CASPFAGYEQYF
>TRBV9|.|TRBJ2-1|.
TGTGCCAGCAGCGAGATGGGGAGCGGCCTAAATGAGCAGTTCTTC
CASSEMGSGLNEQFF
>TRBV2|.|TRBJ2-5|TRBD2
TGTGCCAGCAGTGAAATCTCGGGAGGGGAAGAGACCCAGTACTTC
CASSEISGGEETQYF
>TRBV19|few|TRBJ1-1|TRBD1
TGTGCCAGTACCGCCGGGACAGTGGCTGAAGCTTTCTTT
CASTAGTVAEAFF
>TRBV21-1|.|TRBJ1-1|.
TGTGCCATCCCCGGTGGCACTGAAGCTTTCTTT
CAIPGGTEAFF
>TRBV9|.|TRBJ2-1|TRBD2
TGTGCCAGCAGCGTAGAGGCGGGAGGAGTTCTGGGGTACAATGAGCAGTTCTTC
CASSVEAGGVLGYNEQFF
>TRBV2|.|TRBJ2-2|TRBD1
TGTGCCAGCAGAGGACAGGGGGTGAACACCGGGGAGCTGTTTTTT
CASRGQGVNTGELFF
>TRBV27|.|TRBJ1-1|.
TGTGCCAGCAGTTTACTCCCAGGATCGAACACTGAAGCTTTCTTT
CASSLLPGSNTEAFF
>TRBV9|.|TRBJ2-7|TRBD2
TGTGCCAGCAGCATTACTAGCGGGAGTGGTATATACGAGCAGTACTTC
CASSITSGSGIYEQYF
>TRBV19|.|TRBJ1-4|.
TGTGCCAGTAGTGATAACAGGTTATCAACTAATGAAAAACTGTTTTTT
CASSDNRLSTNEKLFF
>TRBV15|.|TRBJ2-2|.
TGTGCCACCAGCAGAGGTCTAGCAAACACCGGGGAGCTGTTTTTT
CATSRGLANTGELFF
>TRBV5-4|.|TRBJ2-7|.
TGTGCCAGCAGCTTGTCTGAGGGCTACGAGCAGTACTTC
CASSLSEGYEQYF
>TRBV14|.|TRBJ2-7|TRBD2
TGTGCCAGCACGACGGGACTAGCGGGAGGCCCGGCCTCCTACGAGCAGTACTTC
CASTTGLAGGPASYEQYF
>TRBV2|few|TRBJ1-1|.
TGTGCCAGGGAGTTTGGGGGGATGGGTGGGACTGAAGCTTTCTTT
CAREFGGMGGTEAFF
>TRBV4-1|few|TRBJ2-7|TRBD2
TGCGCCAGCAGCCAATGGACTAGCGGCTCCTACGAGCAGTACTTC
CASSQWTSGSYEQYF
>TRBV4-2|.|TRBJ2-1|.
TGTGCCAGCAGCTATAGTCCCGACAATGAGCAGTTCTTC
CASSYSPDNEQFF
>TRBV30|.|TRBJ1-1|.
.
CAWSVGRGTEVFF
>TRBV19|.|TRBJ1-5|.
TGTGCCAGTAGTACTTCAGGGGAATACAATCAGCCCCAGCATTTT
CASSTSGEYNQPQHF
>TRBV27|.|TRBJ2-5|TRBD2
TGTGCCAGCAGTCTTACTAGCGGCCTATCGGAGACCCAGTACTTC
CASSLTSGLSETQYF
>TRBV11-3|.|TRBJ2-3|.
TGTGCCAGCAGCTCTCGACTTTCAGATACGCAGTATTTT
CASSSRLSDTQYF
>TRBV9|.|TRBJ2-2|.
TGTGCCAGCAGCGTAAATCTCAGGGATAACACCGGGGAGCTGTTTTTT
CASSVNLRDNTGELFF
>TRBV28|.|TRBJ2-7|TRBD2
TGTGCCAGCAGTTTTAGCGGGAGTCCCTCCTACGAGCAGTACTTC
CASSFSGSPSYEQYF
>TRBV27|.|TRBJ2-2|.
TGTGCCAGCAGTTCCAGGGGCGGATCCACCGGGGAGCTGTTTTTT
CASSSRGGSTGELFF
>TRBV20-1|once|TRBJ2-1|.
TGCAGTGCGCGTCACAATGAGCAGTTCTTC
CSARHNEQFF
>TRBV27|.|TRBJ1-2|.
TGTGCCAGCAGTTACTCCCTAGGAGGGGCGTATGGCTACACCTTC
CASSYSLGGAYGYTF